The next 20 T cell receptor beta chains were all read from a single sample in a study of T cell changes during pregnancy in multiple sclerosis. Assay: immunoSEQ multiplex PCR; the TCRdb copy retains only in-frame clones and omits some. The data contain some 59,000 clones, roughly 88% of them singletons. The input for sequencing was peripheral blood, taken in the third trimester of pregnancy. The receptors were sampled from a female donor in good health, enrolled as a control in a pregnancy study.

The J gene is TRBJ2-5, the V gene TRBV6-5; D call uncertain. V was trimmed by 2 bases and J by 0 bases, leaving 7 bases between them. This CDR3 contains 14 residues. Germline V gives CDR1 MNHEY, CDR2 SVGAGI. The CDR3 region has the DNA TGTGCCAGCAGTTACGGCAGGTACCAAGAGACCCAGTACTTC. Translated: CASSYGRYQETQYF.

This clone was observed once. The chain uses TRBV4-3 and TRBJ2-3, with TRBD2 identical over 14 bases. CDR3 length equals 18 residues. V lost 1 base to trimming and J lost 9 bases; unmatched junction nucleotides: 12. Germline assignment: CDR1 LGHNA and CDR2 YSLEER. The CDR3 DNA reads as TGCGCCAGCAGCCAAGGCATGCAGACTAGCGGGGGGGTAGACACGCAGTATTTT. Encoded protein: CASSQGMQTSGGVDTQYF.

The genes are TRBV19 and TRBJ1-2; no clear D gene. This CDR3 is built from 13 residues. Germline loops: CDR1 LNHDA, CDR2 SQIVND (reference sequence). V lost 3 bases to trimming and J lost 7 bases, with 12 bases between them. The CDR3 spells CASSIWQASGYTF. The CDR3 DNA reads TGTGCCAGTAGTATTTGGCAGGCAAGTGGCTACACCTTC.

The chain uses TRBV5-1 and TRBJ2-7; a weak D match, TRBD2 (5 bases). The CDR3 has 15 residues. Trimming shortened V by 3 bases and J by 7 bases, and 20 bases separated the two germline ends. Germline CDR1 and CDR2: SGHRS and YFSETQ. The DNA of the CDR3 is TGCGCCAGCAGCTCCGGACTTGGACTGCCCTCGGAGCAGTACTTC. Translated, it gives CASSSGLGLPSEQYF.

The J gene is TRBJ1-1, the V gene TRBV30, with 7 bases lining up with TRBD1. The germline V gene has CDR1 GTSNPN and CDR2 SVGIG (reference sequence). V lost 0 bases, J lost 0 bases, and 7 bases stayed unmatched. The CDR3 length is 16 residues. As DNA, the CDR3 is TGTGCCTGGAGTGTAGGAGAGGGGGCCTTGAACACTGAAGCTTTCTTT. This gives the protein CAWSVGEGALNTEAFF.

The CDR3 region is CASISGILSNQPQHF. CDR3 sequence (DNA): TGTGCCAGCATTTCAGGTATCCTTAGCAATCAGCCCCAGCATTTT. The chain joins TRBV6-1 to TRBJ1-5; D is uncertain. Germline V CDR1 and CDR2: MNHNS, SASEGT. The ends were cut back, 7 bases at V and 0 bases at J, with 13 bases in the middle. The CDR3 runs to 15 residues.

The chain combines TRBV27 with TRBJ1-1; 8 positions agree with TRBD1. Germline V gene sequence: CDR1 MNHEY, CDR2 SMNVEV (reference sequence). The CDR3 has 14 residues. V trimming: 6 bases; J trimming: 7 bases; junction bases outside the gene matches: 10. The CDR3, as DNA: TGTGCCAGCAGCCCCCTAGGGACAGGACATGAAGCTTTCTTT. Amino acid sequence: CASSPLGTGHEAFF.

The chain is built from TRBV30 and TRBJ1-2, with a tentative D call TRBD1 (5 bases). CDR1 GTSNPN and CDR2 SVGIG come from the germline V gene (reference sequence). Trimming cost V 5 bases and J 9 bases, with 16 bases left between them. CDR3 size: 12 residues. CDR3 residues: CAWGGAPVRYTF. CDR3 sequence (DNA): TGTGCCTGGGGCGGGGCACCGGTGCGCTACACCTTC.

The CDR3 region has the DNA TGTGCCAGTAGTACAACGGGGGGGGATCAGCCCCAGCATTTT. This sequence encodes CASSTTGGDQPQHF. V usage is TRBV19 and J usage is TRBJ1-5, with a possible D match to TRBD1 (5 bases). Looked up from germline, CDR1 is LNHDA and CDR2 is SQIVND (reference sequence). This CDR3 is built from 14 residues. The germline V and J ends were trimmed by 4 bases and 5 bases, with 12 bases remaining between them.

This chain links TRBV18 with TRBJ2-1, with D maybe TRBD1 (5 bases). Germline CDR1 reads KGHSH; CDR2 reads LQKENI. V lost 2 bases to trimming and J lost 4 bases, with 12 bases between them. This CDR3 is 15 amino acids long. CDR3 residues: CASSPWAGSYNEQFF. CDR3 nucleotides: TGTGCCAGCTCACCATGGGCAGGGTCTTACAATGAGCAGTTCTTC.

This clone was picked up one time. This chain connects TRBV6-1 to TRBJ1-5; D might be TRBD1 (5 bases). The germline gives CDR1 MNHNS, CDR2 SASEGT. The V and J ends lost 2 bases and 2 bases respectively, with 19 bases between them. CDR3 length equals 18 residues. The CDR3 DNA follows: TGTGCCAGCAGTGAAACCCGGGACTTCGATATGGGCAATCAGCCCCAGCATTTT. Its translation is CASSETRDFDMGNQPQHF.

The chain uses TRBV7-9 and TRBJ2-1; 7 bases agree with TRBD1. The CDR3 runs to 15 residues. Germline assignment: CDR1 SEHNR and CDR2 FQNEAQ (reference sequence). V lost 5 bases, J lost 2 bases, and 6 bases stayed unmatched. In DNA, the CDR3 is TGTGCCAGCAGCCCCCGACAGGGTGCCTACAATGAGCAGTTCTTC. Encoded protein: CASSPRQGAYNEQFF.

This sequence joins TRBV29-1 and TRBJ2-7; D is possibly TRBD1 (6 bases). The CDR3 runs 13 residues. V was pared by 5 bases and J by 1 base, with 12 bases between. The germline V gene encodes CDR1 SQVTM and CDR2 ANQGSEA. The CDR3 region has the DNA TGCAGCGTTAAAGGGACATTTTCCTACGAGCAGTACTTC. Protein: CSVKGTFSYEQYF.

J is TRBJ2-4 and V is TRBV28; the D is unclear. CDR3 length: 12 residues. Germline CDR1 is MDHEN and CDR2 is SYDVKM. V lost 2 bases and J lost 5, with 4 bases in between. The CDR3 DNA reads TGTGCCAGCAGTTTAGGAGAAAACATTCAGTACTTC. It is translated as CASSLGENIQYF.

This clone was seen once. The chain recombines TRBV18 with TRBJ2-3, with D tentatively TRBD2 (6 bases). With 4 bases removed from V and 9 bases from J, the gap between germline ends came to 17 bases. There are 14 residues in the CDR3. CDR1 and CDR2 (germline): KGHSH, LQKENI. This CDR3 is CASSRPGLGETQYF. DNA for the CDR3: TGTGCCAGCTCACGACCGGGACTGGGGGAGACGCAGTATTTT.

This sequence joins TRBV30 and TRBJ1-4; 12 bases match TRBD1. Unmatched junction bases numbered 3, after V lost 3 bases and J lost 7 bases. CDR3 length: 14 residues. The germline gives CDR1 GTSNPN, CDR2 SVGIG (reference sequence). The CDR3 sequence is CAWRLGQGAEKLFF. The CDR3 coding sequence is TGTGCCTGGAGGTTGGGACAGGGGGCTGAAAAACTGTTTTTT. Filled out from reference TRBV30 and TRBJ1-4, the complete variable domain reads SQTIHQWPATLVQPVGSPLSLECTVEGTSNPNLYWYRQAAGRGLQLLFYSVGIGQISSEVPQNLSASRPQDRQFILSSKKLLLSDSGFYLCAWRLGQGAEKLFFGSGTQLSVL.

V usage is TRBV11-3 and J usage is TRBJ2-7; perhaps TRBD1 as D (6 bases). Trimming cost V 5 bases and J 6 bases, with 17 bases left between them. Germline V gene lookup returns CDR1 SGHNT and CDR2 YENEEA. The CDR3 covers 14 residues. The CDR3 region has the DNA TGTGCCAGCAGCCCAGGGGCCCTGGGAACCGAGCAGTACTTC. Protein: CASSPGALGTEQYF.

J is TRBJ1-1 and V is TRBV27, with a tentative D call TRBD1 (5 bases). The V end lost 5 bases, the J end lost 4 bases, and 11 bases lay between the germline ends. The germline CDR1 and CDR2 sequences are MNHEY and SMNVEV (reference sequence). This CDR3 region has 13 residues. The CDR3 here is CASSLYRGTEAFF. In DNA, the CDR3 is TGTGCCAGCAGTCTCTATAGGGGCACTGAAGCTTTCTTT.

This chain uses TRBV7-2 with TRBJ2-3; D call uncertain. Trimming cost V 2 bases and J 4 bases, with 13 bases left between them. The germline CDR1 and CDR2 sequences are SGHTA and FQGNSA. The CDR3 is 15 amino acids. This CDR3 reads CASSLSVAPADTQYF. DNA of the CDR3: TGTGCCAGCAGCTTATCCGTTGCGCCTGCAGATACGCAGTATTTT.

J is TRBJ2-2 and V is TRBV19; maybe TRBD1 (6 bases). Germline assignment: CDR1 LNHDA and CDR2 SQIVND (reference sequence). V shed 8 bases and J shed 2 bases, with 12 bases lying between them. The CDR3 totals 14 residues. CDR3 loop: CASRGQINTGELFF. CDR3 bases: TGTGCCAGTCGTGGACAGATAAACACCGGGGAGCTGTTTTTT.